Below are 2 T cell receptor beta chains sequenced from a single sample in a study of blood T cells in healthy people across ages. A second PCR of roughly 7 to 11 cycles used a sample-barcoded 5' primer and a J-beta primer mix. TCRdb re-analysed the 5' RACE reads in MiXCR, keeping a single row per CDR3 protein. The sample has some 1,000,000 distinct CDR3 sequences; approximately 25% are singletons. The sample was also reused in another study, on T cells of mothers and their children.

Sequencing used blood. Source of these receptors: a girl aged 2 to 9 in good health.

This clonotype was picked up a small number of times. This sequence joins TRBV7-2 and TRBJ2-1; 7 nucleotides match TRBD1. V shed 2 bases, J shed 4 bases, and the junction held 8 bases outside the gene matches. The CDR3 extends over 16 amino acids. Looked up from germline, CDR1 is SGHTA and CDR2 is FQGNSA. CDR3 in DNA: TGTGCCAGCAGCTTATCCTTCGGGACAGAGTACAATGAGCAGTTCTTC. Translated, it gives CASSLSFGTEYNEQFF.

This clonotype was observed a handful of times. This sequence joins TRBV10-3 and TRBJ2-5, with a tentative D call TRBD1 (6 bases). In germline, CDR1 is ENHRY, CDR2 SYGVKD. The V and J ends lost 4 bases and 7 bases respectively, with 16 bases between them. The CDR3 has 14 residues. Written as DNA, the CDR3 is TGTGCCATCAGTGTGCACAGGGCAGAGGGGACCCAGTACTTC. Protein sequence: CAISVHRAEGTQYF.